The clone carrying this TCR beta chain appeared a few times. Its matching antigen is unknown. This entry is derived from a study of post-analysis software for immune sequencing data. Whole-study context: In terms of disease course, relapsing-remitting, secondary progressive and progressive-relapsing multiple sclerosis were included.

Broader study findings: Compared with controls, patients showed significantly lower normalized Chao1 diversity. Under the F measure, samples that were prepared in one batch clustered strongly together. Patients had higher frequencies than controls of five TRBV segments, including TRBV5-6, TRBV5-1 and TRBV20-1.

The library was made from cDNA and included unique molecular identifiers. TCRdb recomputed calls from the PCR reads with MiXCR, one row per CDR3 protein. The sample gives approximately 440,000 distinct CDR3 sequences, approximately 46% of which show up once; around an eighth is in the top ten. Germline V gives CDR1 KGHDR, CDR2 SFDVKD. This CDR3 is 13 amino acids long. V lost 0 bases to trimming and J lost 7 bases, with 7 bases between them. This sequence was found in a girl aged 10-17 years with multiple sclerosis. V gene TRBV24-1 combines with J gene TRBJ2-3; TRBD2 is a possible D gene (5 bases). The source material was blood. The CDR3 sequence is CATSDLEGNTQYF. CDR3 in DNA: TGTGCCACCAGTGATTTGGAGGGAAATACGCAGTATTTT.